Sequencing of this T cell receptor (beta chain) was carried out in a study of cytomegalovirus exposure and HLA in healthy donors. Of note for this clone: No antigen is known for it.

Trimming took off 0 bases at V and 7 bases at J, with 21 bases between the two ends. Germline loops: CDR1 LGHNA, CDR2 YSLEER. The CDR3 sequence is 18 residues long. Points from the study as a whole: Upon later analysis, TCR association rates were observed to vary by HLA locus, being highest for DRB1 and lowest for HLA-C. In the analysis, some V segments, TRBV6-2 and TRBV6-3 included, were excluded as indistinguishable. A later analysis found common viral pathogens apparently linked to several of the most significant clusters. An observed cluster of highly shared sequence variants was recorded as a likely sequencing artifact.

PCR amplification relied on 60 Vbeta primers (plus 13 Jbeta primers). Here immunoSEQ multiplex PCR was the method, and the copy in TCRdb shows in-frame clones only, minus some. The profile covers 200,000 or so clones, with about four fifths appearing a single time and around 0.1% taken by the ten largest. This receptor was taken from a boy between 2 and 10 years old in good health and CMV-seronegative. The chain employs TRBV4-3 and TRBJ1-4; weak D call: TRBD1 (6 bases). The sequenced sample consisted of PBMCs. In nucleotides, the CDR3 is TGCGCCAGCAGCCAAGAGGGGGCGGGCGCAGGGGTGAGTGAAAAACTGTTTTTT. Its translation: CASSQEGAGAGVSEKLFF.